This record looks at one T cell receptor beta chain sequence and its context. This clone was recorded once. There is no known antigen for this receptor. The record has no base qualities; no much larger clone is one base away. Additional DNA sequences in this sample encode the identical CDR3. From the germline V gene (reference sequence), CDR1 is MNHEY and CDR2 is SMNVEV. Deletion took 1 base off V and 0 bases off J, with a span of 6 bases between the germline ends. CDR3 length: 14 amino acids, cysteine to phenylalanine. Only CDR3 DNA remains: 42 bases, in frame from the first base. These data come from a study of T cell responses to AZD1222 COVID-19 vaccine (dated by TCRdb to about 2021). The study in broad terms: A total of 230 or so trial participants underwent TCR sequencing, of whom around 200 received two doses of AZD1222 and some 25 received two doses of the MenACWY control vaccine. Trial participants were enrolled by age into subgroups of 18-55, 56-69 and 70-plus years, and approximately 150, 30 and 60 TCR-sequenced participants, respectively, were included in these subgroups.

What this sample's time point label stands for: about 28 days (+/-7) after the second vaccine dose. AZD1222 recipients whose second dose came at about 4 weeks and those whose second dose came at about 12 weeks were combined into one group, since spike-specific TCR depth and breadth did not differ between the two schedules. The vaccinee samples were drawn from two UK trials, COV001 and COV002, one of which was a single-blind randomized controlled phase 2/3 trial testing AZD1222 (ChAdOx1 nCoV-19) in healthy adults. For TCRbeta chain sequencing, PBMC samples from trial participants were taken at day 0 and at day 28 after the second dose. The paper as a whole reports these results and caveats: Nearly half of unique spike-specific TCRs reportedly recognized epitopes outside regions mutated in the B.1.351 and B.1.1.7 variants. Conclusions about previously exposed vaccinees were limited because only a handful of AZD1222 recipients were SARS-CoV-2 seropositive at baseline. A significant rise in spike-specific TCR breadth and depth was observed after two AZD1222 doses relative to day 0 and relative to MenACWY recipients. In the small 56-69-year group, the increase in depth fell short of significance, most likely because of low power. Because no samples from the day 14 peak response were available, repertoires could be characterized only after the peak T cell response. CD4 TCRs associated with the vaccine covered the entire spike protein, and the dominant responses were in regions 160-218 and 743-854. Participants were mostly white British and included more females than males, and it was suggested by the authors that clonal diversity may have been underestimated.

The CDR3 regions of human TCRbeta chains were analyzed by immunosequencing. Per the original workflow: TCRs in the repertoires were matched against a reference library of SARS-CoV-2-specific TCRs that had been generated with the MIRA antigen-specificity platform. Breadth was defined as the fraction of unique TCRs that were SARS-CoV-2-associated. Depth was defined as the fraction of total T cells that were SARS-CoV-2-associated. Each spike-specific TCR was assigned to its reactive spike region and to a CD4 or CD8 class using the MIRA data. Log10-transformed breadth and depth values were compared by one-way ANOVA with Sidak's multiple comparisons tests. Entries here come from immuneACCESS through TCRdb and include only in-frame sequences with V and J called. Some clones fail to appear in such tables; in the studies checked, an unresolved V gene covers under half of the shortfall, and the cause of the remainder is unknown. The DNA gave D and trimming, while V, J and clone size come from that table. Present in this sample are roughly 180,000 clones, 80% to 95% of which were seen just once. The ten biggest clones cover about 1.7% of the sample.

This TCR came from an adult who received the AZD1222 COVID-19 vaccine. The chain links TRBV27 with TRBJ1-1; no D gene is confidently identified. The input for sequencing was peripheral blood, taken 28 days after the second AZD1222 dose. The CDR3 protein is CASSLLGVNTEAFF. Here is the DNA: TGTGCCAGCAGTTTATTAGGCGTGAACACTGAAGCTTTCTTT.